The source of this T cell receptor (beta chain) is a study of blood T cell repertoires in COVID-19. With 6 bases clipped from V and 7 bases from J, the junction kept 8 bases outside the gene matches. Germline CDR1 reads SNHLY; CDR2 reads FYNNEI. The CDR3 runs 15 residues. Participants were aged about 18 to 90 years, lived in 20 to 25 US areas, and enrolled virtually. Assignment of participants to cohorts was predicated upon participant-reported clinical history. Clones were read by immunoSEQ multiplex PCR, and TCRdb kept only the in-frame ones, dropping some. The sample includes about 200,000 clones, 80% to 90% of them seen just once.

The chain links TRBV2 to TRBJ1-4; 10 bases agree with TRBD1. The source is a woman aged 40 to 50 with acute COVID-19. The sample taken for sequencing was PBMCs or T cells enriched from blood (not recorded which). The CDR3 sequence is CASSPGQGRSEKLFF. The CDR3 coding sequence is TGTGCCAGCAGCCCGGGACAGGGGAGGAGTGAAAAACTGTTTTTT.